The rows below give T cell receptor beta chains drawn from one sample of a study of blood T cell repertoires in COVID-19. Profiled with immunoSEQ multiplex PCR; TCRdb holds only in-frame clones, not every one. This sample yields about 34,000 clones, of which roughly 86% are seen a single time; approximately 15% belongs to the top ten. What was sequenced was peripheral blood. These receptors were taken from a human donor with active COVID-19. The donor label of this sample is uncertain. Each CDR3 is given with its conserved first and last residue. Each record gives: J gene, V gene, CDR3 protein.

TRBJ2-7	TRBV7-6	CASSLSGGGTYEQYF
TRBJ1-1	TRBV19	CASSQLTGMRGGTEAFF
TRBJ1-2	TRBV7-9	CASRAPGGGGYTF
TRBJ2-4	TRBV19	CASSPGDLAKNIQYF
TRBJ2-3	TRBV7-3	CASSLQASDTQYF
TRBJ1-6	TRBV6-5	CASNRKWGTSSPLHF
TRBJ1-1	TRBV19	CASSIQGADTEAFF
TRBJ2-3	TRBV7-2	CASRLAGGTQYF
TRBJ1-2	TRBV21-1	CASSKARGDYGYTF
TRBJ2-5	TRBV5-4	CASSSGTRKETQYF
TRBJ2-5	TRBV9	CASSARWKGGVGTQYF
TRBJ2-4	TRBV3-1/TRBV3-2	CASSHGPIQYF
TRBJ2-1	TRBV6-4	CASSERVHNEQFF
TRBJ2-5	TRBV27	CASSSHSRRVQETQYF
TRBJ2-7	TRBV12-3/TRBV12-4	CASGTDSYEQYF
TRBJ2-1	TRBV11-3	CASSREFNEQFF
TRBJ2-7	TRBV5-4	CASSFSEGPSLF
TRBJ2-1	TRBV12-3/TRBV12-4	CASSLYSYNEQFF
TRBJ2-3	TRBV6-2/TRBV6-3	CASSYGTSGTDTQYF
TRBJ1-4	TRBV5-8	CASSRTGGISANEKLFF
TRBJ2-4	TRBV4-2	CASSQDATAVGTNIQYF
TRBJ1-1	TRBV6-2/TRBV6-3	CASSYVAGYEAFF
TRBJ2-7	TRBV20-1	CSASRTGGFSYEQYF
TRBJ2-1	TRBV5-1	CASSSTSGGAYEQFF
TRBJ2-6	TRBV4-3	CASSQVAGGPSGANVLTF
TRBJ2-7	TRBV5-1	CASSSAGTGPIWAYEQYF
TRBJ1-2	TRBV2	CASSGPGTGNNYGYTF
TRBJ2-1	TRBV11-3	CASSLDLWGRGSNEQFF
TRBJ2-3	TRBV4-2	CASSQDWGLASTDTQYF